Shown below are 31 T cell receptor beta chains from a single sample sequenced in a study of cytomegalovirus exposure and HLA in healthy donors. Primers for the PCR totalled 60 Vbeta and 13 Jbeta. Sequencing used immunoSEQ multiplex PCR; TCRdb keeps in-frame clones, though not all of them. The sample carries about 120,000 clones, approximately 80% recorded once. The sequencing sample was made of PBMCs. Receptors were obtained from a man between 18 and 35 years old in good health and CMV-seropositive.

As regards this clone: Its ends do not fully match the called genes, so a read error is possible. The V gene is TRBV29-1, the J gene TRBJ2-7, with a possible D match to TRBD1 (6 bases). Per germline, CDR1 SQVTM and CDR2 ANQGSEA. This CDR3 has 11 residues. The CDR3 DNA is TGCAGCGTGACGACAGGCTACGAGCAGTCCTTC. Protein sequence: CSVTTGYEQSF.

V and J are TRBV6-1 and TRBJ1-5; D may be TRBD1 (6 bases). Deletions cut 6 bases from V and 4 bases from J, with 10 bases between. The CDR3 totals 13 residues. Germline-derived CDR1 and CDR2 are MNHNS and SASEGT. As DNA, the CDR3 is TGTGCCAGCAGATACAGGGTAAATCAGCCCCAGCATTTT. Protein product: CASRYRVNQPQHF.

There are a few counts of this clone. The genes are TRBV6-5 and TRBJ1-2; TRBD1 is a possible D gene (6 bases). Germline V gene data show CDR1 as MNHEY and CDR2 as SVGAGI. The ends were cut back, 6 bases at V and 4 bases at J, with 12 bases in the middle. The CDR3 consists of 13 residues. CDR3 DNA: TGTGCCAGCAGGAAAGGACAGCCCTATGGCTACACCTTC. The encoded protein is CASRKGQPYGYTF.

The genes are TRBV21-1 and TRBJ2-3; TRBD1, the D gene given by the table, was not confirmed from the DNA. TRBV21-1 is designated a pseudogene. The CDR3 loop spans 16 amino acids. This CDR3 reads CATLPGTGPSGDTQYF. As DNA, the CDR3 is TGTGCCACCTTACCCGGGACAGGGCCCTCCGGAGATACGCAGTATTTT.

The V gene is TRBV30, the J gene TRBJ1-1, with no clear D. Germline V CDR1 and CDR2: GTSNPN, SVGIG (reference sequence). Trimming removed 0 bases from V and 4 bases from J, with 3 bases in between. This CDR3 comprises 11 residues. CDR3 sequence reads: CAWSVLTEAFF. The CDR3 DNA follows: TGTGCCTGGAGTGTCCTCACTGAAGCTTTCTTT.

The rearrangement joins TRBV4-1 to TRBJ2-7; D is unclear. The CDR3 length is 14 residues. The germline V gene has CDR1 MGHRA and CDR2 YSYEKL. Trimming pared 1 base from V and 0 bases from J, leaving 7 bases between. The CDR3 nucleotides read TGCGCCAGCAGCCAAGCTACTGACTCCTACGAGCAGTACTTC. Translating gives CASSQATDSYEQYF.

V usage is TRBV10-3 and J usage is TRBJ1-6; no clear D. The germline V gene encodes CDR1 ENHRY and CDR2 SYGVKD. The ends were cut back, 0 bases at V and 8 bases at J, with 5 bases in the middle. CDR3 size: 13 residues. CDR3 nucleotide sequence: TGTGCCATCAGTGAGTCGAGTGATTCACCCCTCCACTTT. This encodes CAISESSDSPLHF.

CDR3 protein: CASSSADTQYF. For the CDR3, the DNA is TGCGCCAGCAGCTCAGCAGATACGCAGTATTTT. The V call is TRBV5-1, the J call TRBJ2-3; no clear D. CDR1 and CDR2 (germline): SGHRS, YFSETQ. V lost 3 bases and J 4 bases, leaving 3 bases between the germline ends. The CDR3 contains 11 residues.

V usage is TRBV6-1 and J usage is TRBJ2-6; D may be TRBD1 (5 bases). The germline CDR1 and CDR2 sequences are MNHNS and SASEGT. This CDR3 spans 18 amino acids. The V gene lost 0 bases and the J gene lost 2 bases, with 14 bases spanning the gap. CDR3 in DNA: TGTGCCAGCAGTGAAGCATGGCAGGGCTCCACTGGGGCCAACGTCCTGACTTTC. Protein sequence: CASSEAWQGSTGANVLTF.

For the CDR3, the DNA is TGTGCCAGCAGCCAAGACCCGGACAGTAAGAATGAAAAACTGTTTTTT. It specifies CASSQDPDSKNEKLFF. The chain recombines TRBV4-2 with TRBJ1-4; D possibly corresponds to TRBD1 (6 bases). The CDR3 runs 16 residues. Trimming stripped 0 bases from V and 5 bases from J, with 13 bases between. The germline V gene has CDR1 LGHNA and CDR2 YNFKEQ.

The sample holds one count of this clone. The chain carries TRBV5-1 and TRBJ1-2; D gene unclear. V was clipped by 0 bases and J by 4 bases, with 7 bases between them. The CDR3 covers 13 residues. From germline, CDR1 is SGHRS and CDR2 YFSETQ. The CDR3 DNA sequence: TGCGCCAGCAGCTTGGTGGAGGGCTATGGCTACACCTTC. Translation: CASSLVEGYGYTF.

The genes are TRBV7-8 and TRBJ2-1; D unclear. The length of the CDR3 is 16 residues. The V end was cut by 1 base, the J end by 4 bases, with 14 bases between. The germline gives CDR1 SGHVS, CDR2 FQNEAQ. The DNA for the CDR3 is TGTGCCAGCAGCTTAGTGTCCCCCGCTAGTTACAATGAGCAGTTCTTC. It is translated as CASSLVSPASYNEQFF.

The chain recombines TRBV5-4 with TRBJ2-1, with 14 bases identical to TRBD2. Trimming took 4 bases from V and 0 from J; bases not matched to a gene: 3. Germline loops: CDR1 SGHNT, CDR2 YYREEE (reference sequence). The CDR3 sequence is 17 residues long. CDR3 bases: TGTGCCAGCAGCCGGGGGACTAGCGGGAGCTCCTACAATGAGCAGTTCTTC. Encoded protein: CASSRGTSGSSYNEQFF.

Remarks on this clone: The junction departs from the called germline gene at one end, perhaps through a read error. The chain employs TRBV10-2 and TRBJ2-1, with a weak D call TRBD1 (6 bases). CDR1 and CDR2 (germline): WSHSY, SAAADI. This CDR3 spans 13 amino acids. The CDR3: CASSESAGAPMIF. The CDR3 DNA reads TGCGCCAGCAGTGAGTCTGCAGGGGCCCCCATGATCTTC.

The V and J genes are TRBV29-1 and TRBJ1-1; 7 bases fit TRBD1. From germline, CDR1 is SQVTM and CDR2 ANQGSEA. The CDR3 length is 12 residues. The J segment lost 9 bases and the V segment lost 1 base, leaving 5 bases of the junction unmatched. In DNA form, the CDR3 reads TGCAGCGTTGAAGCCGACAGGGTTAAAGCTTTCTTT. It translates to CSVEADRVKAFF.

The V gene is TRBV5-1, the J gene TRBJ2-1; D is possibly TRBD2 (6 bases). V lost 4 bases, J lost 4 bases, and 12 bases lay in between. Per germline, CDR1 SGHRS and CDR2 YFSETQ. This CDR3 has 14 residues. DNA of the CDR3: TGCGCCAGCAGCCCCGGGACTTATTACAATGAGCAGTTCTTC. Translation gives CASSPGTYYNEQFF.

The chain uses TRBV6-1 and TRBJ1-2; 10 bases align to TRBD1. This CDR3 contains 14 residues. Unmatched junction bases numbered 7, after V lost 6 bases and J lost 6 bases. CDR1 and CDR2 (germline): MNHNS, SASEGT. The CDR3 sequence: CASRDTGTGDGYTF. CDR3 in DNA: TGTGCCAGCAGAGATACCGGGACAGGGGATGGCTACACCTTC.

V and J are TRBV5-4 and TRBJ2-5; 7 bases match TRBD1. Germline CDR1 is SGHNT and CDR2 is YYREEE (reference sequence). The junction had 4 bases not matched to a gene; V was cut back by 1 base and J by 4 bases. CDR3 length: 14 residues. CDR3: CASSLNRGLETQYF. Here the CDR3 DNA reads TGTGCCAGCAGCTTGAATAGGGGGCTAGAGACCCAGTACTTC.

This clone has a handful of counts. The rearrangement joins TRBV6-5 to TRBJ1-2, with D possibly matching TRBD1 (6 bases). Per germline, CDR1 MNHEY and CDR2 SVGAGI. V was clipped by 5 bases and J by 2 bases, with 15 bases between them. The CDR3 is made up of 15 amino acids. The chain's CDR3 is CASSPILQGNYGYTF. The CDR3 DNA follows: TGTGCCAGCAGTCCGATCCTACAGGGAAACTATGGCTACACCTTC.

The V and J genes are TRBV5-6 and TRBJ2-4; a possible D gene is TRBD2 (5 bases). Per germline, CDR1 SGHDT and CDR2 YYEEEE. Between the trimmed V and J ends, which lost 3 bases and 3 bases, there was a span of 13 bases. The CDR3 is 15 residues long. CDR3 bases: TGTGCCAGCAGCTACCTACCCCGGGGCAAAAACATTCAGTACTTC. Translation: CASSYLPRGKNIQYF.

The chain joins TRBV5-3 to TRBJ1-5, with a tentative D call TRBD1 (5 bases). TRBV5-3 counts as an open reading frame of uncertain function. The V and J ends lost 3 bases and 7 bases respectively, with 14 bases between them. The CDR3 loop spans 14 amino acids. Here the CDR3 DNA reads TGTGCCAGAAGCTCATCAGGGTTGGGCCAGCCCCAGCATTTT. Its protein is CARSSSGLGQPQHF.

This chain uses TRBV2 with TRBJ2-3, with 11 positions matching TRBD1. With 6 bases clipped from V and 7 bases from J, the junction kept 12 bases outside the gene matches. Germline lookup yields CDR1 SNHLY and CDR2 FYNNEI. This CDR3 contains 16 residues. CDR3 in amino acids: CASREGQGEEKHTQYF. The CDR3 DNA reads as TGTGCCAGCAGAGAGGGACAGGGGGAGGAAAAACATACGCAGTATTTT.

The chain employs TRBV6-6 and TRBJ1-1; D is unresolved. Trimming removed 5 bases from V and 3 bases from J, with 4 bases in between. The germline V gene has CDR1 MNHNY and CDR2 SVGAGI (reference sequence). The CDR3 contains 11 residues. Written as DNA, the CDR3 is TGTGCCAGCAGTCGAGACACTGAAGCTTTCTTT. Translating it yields CASSRDTEAFF.

CDR3 amino acids: CASSPTGNQPQHF. DNA for the CDR3: TGTGCCAGCAGCCCGACAGGGAATCAGCCCCAGCATTTT. The chain recombines TRBV6-6 with TRBJ1-5; the match to TRBD1 covers 7 bases. This CDR3 region has 13 residues. The germline V gene encodes CDR1 MNHNY and CDR2 SVGAGI (reference sequence). V shed 6 bases, J shed 4 bases, and the junction held 3 bases outside the gene matches.

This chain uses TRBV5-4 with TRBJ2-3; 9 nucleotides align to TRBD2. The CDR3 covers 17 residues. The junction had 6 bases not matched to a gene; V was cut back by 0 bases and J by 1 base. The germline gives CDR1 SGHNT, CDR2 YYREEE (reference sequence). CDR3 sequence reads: CASSLEPQREGTDTQYF. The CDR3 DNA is TGTGCCAGCAGCTTGGAGCCGCAGCGGGAGGGCACAGATACGCAGTATTTT.

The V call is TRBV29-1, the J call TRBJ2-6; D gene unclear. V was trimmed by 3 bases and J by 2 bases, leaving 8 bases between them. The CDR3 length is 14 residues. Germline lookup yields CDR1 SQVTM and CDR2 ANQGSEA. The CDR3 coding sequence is TGCAGCGTTGAGACTGGTACTGGGGCCAACGTCCTGACTTTC. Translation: CSVETGTGANVLTF.

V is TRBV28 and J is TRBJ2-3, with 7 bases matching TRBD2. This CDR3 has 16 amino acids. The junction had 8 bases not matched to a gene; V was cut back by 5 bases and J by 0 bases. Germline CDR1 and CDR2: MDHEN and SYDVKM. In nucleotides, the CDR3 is TGTGCCAGCAGTATGGCCGGGACTACCAGCACAGATACGCAGTATTTT. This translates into CASSMAGTTSTDTQYF.

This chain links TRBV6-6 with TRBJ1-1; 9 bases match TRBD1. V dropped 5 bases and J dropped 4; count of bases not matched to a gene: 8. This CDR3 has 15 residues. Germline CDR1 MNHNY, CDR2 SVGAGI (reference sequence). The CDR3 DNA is TGTGCCAGCAGTGTGGGACAGGGTGGCAGCACTGAAGCTTTCTTT. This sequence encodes CASSVGQGGSTEAFF.

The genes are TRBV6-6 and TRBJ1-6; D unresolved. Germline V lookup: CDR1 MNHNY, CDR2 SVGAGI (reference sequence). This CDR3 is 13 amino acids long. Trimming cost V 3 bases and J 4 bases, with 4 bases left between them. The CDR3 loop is CASSYSYNSPLHF. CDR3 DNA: TGTGCCAGCAGTTATTCGTATAATTCACCCCTCCACTTT.

The CDR3 loop is CASSPIGLGGSVSGELFF. In nucleotides, the CDR3 is TGTGCCAGCAGCCCAATAGGCTTGGGCGGGAGCGTTTCCGGGGAGCTGTTTTTT. The rearrangement uses TRBV7-6 and TRBJ2-2; 7 bases fit TRBD2. The CDR3 totals 18 residues. The V gene end was trimmed by 5 bases and the J gene end by 6 bases; junction bases not matched to a gene: 18. CDR1 SGHVS and CDR2 FNYEAQ come from the germline V gene.

The CDR3 nucleotides are TGTGCCAGCAGTCCACGGACTAGCGGGAACTACGAGCAGTACTTC. Translation gives CASSPRTSGNYEQYF. This chain connects TRBV6-5 to TRBJ2-7, with 12 bases that match TRBD2. V lost 5 bases to trimming and J lost 3 bases; unmatched junction nucleotides: 5. This CDR3 comprises 15 residues. Germline lookup yields CDR1 MNHEY and CDR2 SVGAGI.